The rows below give T cell receptor beta chains drawn from one sample of a study of beta chain features in type 1 diabetes. Assay used: immunoSEQ multiplex PCR; TCRdb lists only in-frame clones, some missing. The sample gives roughly 290,000 clones, around 7.8% of which show up once; more than 1% is in the top ten. Sequencing was performed on central memory CD4+ T cells from blood. The receptors were sampled from a woman younger than 35 in good health. Both conserved end residues are part of each CDR3. Each record gives: clone size, V gene, CDR3 length, J gene, D gene, CDR3 DNA, CDR3 protein. A D gene is named only where the DNA matches it firmly. Size tells how often a clone was seen (once, few, many) or the class of an expanded clone, and some rows leave it out.

>.|TRBV11-2|14|TRBJ1-6|TRBD1
TGTGCCAGCAGCCGGGACAGGCTTAATTCACCCCTCCACTTT
CASSRDRLNSPLHF
>.|TRBV7-9|18|TRBJ2-6|TRBD1
TGTGCCAGCAGCCCCCCGACAGGGGGAGCGGGAGGGGCCAACGTCCTGACTTTC
CASSPPTGGAGGANVLTF
>.|TRBV11-1|15|TRBJ2-7|TRBD2
TGTGCCAGCAGCCCGGTAGTAGCGGGAAGATACGAGCAGTACTTC
CASSPVVAGRYEQYF
>.|TRBV7-2|16|TRBJ2-1|TRBD2
TGTGCCAGCAGCATCGGACTAGGACGGTCCTACAATGAGCAGTTCTTC
CASSIGLGRSYNEQFF
>.|TRBV5-6|14|TRBJ2-1|.
TGTGCCAGCAGCTCCGGACGTTCTCCCAATGAGCAGTTCTTC
CASSSGRSPNEQFF
>few|TRBV4-1|12|TRBJ1-1|.
TGCGCCAGCAGAGGGGGGCACACTGAAGCTTTCTTT
CASRGGHTEAFF
>many|TRBV7-2|13|TRBJ2-5|TRBD2
TGTGCCAGCAGCTTCGGGAGGTCGGAGACCCAGTACTTC
CASSFGRSETQYF
>many|TRBV27|15|TRBJ2-3|.
TGTGCCAGCAGTTACCGGGACGGCAGCACAGATACGCAGTATTTT
CASSYRDGSTDTQYF
>few|TRBV2|13|TRBJ1-2|TRBD1
TGTGCCAGCAGAATCCAGGGGGCAGATGGCTACACCTTC
CASRIQGADGYTF
>.|TRBV7-2|16|TRBJ2-5|.
TGTGCCAGCAGCTTAGTTTCCGAAGCGCACCAAGAGACCCAGTACTTC
CASSLVSEAHQETQYF
>few|TRBV7-6|15|TRBJ2-5|.
TGTGCCAGCAGCCAAATGGCTACTAGCAGTATGGCCCAGTACTTC
CASSQMATSSMAQYF
>many|TRBV19|13|TRBJ2-1|TRBD1
TGTGCCAGTAGCAGAGACAGGGGAGATGAGCAGTTCTTC
CASSRDRGDEQFF
>.|TRBV30|11|TRBJ1-2|.
TGTGCCTGGACGGGCCCCTATGGCTACACCTTC
CAWTGPYGYTF
>few|TRBV7-2|19|TRBJ2-3|.
TGTGCCAGCAGCTTAGTATCTGGGACAACCGTGGGAGGCACAGATACGCAGTATTTT
CASSLVSGTTVGGTDTQYF